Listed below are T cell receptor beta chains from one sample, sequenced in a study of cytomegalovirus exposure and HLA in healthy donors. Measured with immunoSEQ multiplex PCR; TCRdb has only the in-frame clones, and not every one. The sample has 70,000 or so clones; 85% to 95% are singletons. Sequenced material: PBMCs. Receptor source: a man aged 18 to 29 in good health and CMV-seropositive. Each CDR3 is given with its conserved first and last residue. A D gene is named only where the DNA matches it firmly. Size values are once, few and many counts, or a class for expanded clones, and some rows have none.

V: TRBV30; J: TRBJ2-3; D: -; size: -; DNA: TGTGCCTATGCCCGGGGGTTGGGAGATACGCAGTATTTT; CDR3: CAYARGLGDTQYF
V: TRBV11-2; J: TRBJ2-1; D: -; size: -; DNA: TGTGCCAGCAGCTTAGATTGGGAGAATGAGCAGTTCTTC; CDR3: CASSLDWENEQFF
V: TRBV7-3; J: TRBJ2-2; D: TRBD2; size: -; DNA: TGTGCCAGCAGCCCGACGCGGGGGAGGGGGGAGCTGTTTTTT; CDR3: CASSPTRGRGELFF
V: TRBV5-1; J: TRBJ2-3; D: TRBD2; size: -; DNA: TGCGCCAGCAGCCACGGACTAGGGCACCGCACAGATACGCAGTATTTT; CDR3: CASSHGLGHRTDTQYF
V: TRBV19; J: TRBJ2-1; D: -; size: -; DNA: TGTGCCAGTAGGTCAATAATCGGGTCCCCCAATGAGCAGTTCTTC; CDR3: CASRSIIGSPNEQFF
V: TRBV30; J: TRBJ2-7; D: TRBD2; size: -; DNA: TGTGCCTGGAGTCCGACTAGCGGGAGGGCCGGCGAGCAGTACTTC; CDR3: CAWSPTSGRAGEQYF
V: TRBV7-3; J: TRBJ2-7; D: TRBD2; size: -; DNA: TGTGCCAGCAGCTTAGGCCCGGGACTAGCCTACGAGCAGTACTTC; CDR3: CASSLGPGLAYEQYF
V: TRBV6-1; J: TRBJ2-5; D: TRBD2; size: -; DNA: TGTGCCAGCGCCGGACTAGCGGGGATCCAAGAGACCCAGTACTTC; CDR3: CASAGLAGIQETQYF
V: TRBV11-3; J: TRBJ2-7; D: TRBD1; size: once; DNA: TGTGCCAGCAGCAAGGACAGGTATCGGGCCGAGCAGTACTTC; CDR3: CASSKDRYRAEQYF
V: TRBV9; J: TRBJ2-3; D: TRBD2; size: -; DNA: TGTGCCAGCAGCGTAGCTGCGGGAGGCACAGATACGCAGTATTTT; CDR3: CASSVAAGGTDTQYF
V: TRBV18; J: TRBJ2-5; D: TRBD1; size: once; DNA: TGTGCCAGCTCACCGCCCGTTGGGGGACAGCAAGAGACCCAGTACTTC; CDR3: CASSPPVGGQQETQYF
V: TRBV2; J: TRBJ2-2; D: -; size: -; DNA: TGTGCCAGCAGTCGGGGCCTAGGGGGGAACACCGGGGAGCTGTTTTTT; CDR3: CASSRGLGGNTGELFF
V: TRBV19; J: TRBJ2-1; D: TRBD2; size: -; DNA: TGTGCCAGTAGTATTAGTAATTGGGCGGGAGGTGGAAATGAGCAGTTCTTC; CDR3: CASSISNWAGGGNEQFF
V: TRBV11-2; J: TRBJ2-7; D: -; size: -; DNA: TGTGCCAGCAGCTTAGGGACATTCTACGAGCAGTACTTC; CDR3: CASSLGTFYEQYF
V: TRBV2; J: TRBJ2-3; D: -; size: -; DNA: TGTGCCAGCAGTAGAGGAGCGAAGGAGACAGATACGCAGTATTTT; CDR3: CASSRGAKETDTQYF
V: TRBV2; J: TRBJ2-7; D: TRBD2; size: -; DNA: TGTGCCAGCAGTGTTAGCGGGAGGGCCCGGGAGCAGTACTTC; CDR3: CASSVSGRAREQYF
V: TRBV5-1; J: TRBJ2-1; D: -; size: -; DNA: TGCGCCAGCAGCTTGGCCGTGGTGAGCTCCTACAATGAGCAGTTCTTC; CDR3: CASSLAVVSSYNEQFF
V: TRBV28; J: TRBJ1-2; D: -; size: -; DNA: TGTGCCAGCAGTTTACGGGGTGGCTACACCTTC; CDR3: CASSLRGGYTF
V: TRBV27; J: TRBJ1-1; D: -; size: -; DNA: TGTGCCAGCAGTCCCCTACAGGGCCTGAACACTGAAGCTTTCTTT; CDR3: CASSPLQGLNTEAFF
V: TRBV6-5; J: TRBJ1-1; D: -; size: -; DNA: TGTGCCAGCAGCTATTCTCGGACTCTCGCTGAAGCTTTCTTT; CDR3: CASSYSRTLAEAFF
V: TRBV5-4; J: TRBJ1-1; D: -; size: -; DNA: TGTGCCAGCAGCTTCCTTCCCGGGGAGGCTTTCTTT; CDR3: CASSFLPGEAFF
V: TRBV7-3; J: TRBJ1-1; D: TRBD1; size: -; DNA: TGTGCCAGCAGCTTAAACCCCGGGGCAGGGGGTTTTGCTGAAGCTTTCTTT; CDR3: CASSLNPGAGGFAEAFF
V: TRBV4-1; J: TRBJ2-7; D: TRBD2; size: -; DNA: TGCGCCAGCAGCCAAGCTCCACTAGCGGGTGCTTCCTACGAGCAGTACTTC; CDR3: CASSQAPLAGASYEQYF
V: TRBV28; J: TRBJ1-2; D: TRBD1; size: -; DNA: TGTGCCAGCAGTTTTTGGATGATTGAACAGGGGAAAGATGGCTACACCTTC; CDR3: CASSFWMIEQGKDGYTF
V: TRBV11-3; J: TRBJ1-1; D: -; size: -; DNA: TGTGCCAGCAGCCCCGCGTCTTTCGCTGAAGCTTTCTTT; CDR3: CASSPASFAEAFF
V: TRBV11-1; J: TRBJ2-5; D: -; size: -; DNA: TGTGCCAGCAGCTTAGTTACGGGGGAAGAGACCCAGTACTTC; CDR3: CASSLVTGEETQYF
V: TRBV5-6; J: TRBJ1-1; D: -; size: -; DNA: TGTGCCAGCAGCTGGACGACAGAGAGCTACACTGAAGCTTTCTTT; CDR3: CASSWTTESYTEAFF
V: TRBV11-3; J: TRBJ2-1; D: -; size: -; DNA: TGTGCCAGCAGCTTTAATACGGGACACCATGGCAATGAGCAGTTCTTC; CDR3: CASSFNTGHHGNEQFF
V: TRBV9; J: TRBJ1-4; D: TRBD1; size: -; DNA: TGTGCCAGCAGCCCACAGGGGGCGGGGGAAAAACTGTTTTTT; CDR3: CASSPQGAGEKLFF
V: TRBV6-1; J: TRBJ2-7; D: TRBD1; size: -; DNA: TGTGCCAGCAGTGTCCCGGACAGGGTTTCCTACGAGCAGTACTTC; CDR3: CASSVPDRVSYEQYF
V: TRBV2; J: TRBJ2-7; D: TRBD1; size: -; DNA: TGTGCCGCAAGGGGTTCAGGGGGAACCTACGAGCAGTACTTC; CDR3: CAARGSGGTYEQYF
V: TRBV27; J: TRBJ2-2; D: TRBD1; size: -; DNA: TGTGCCAGCAGTTTGGACAGGGGGACGAACGGGGAGCTGTTTTTT; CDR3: CASSLDRGTNGELFF
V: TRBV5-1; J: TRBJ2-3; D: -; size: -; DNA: TGCGCCAGCAGCTTGGGGCAGGGGTTCACAGATACGCAGTATTTT; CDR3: CASSLGQGFTDTQYF
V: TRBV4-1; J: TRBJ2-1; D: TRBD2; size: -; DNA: TGCGCCAGCAGCCGTCAAATAACCGGGACTAGCGGGACTGATGAGCAGTTCTTC; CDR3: CASSRQITGTSGTDEQFF
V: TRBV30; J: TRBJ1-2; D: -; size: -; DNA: TGTGCCTGGAGCAACCAGAATCGGGGGTATGGCTACACCTTC; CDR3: CAWSNQNRGYGYTF
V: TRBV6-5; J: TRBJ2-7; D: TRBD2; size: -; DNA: TGTGCCAGCAGTTACTCAGGGCCAGCGGGAGGAGATCGGGAGTACTTC; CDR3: CASSYSGPAGGDREYF
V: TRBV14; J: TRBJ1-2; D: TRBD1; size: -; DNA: TGTGCCAGCAGCCAAGTAGGGGCAGGGGGTAACTATGGCTACACCTTC; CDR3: CASSQVGAGGNYGYTF
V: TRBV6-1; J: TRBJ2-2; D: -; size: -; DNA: TGTGCCAGCAGGATGGACTTCACCGGGGAGCTGTTTTTT; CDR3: CASRMDFTGELFF
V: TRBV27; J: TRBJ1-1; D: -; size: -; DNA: TGTGCCAGCAGTTTAATCTCAGTCTCGAACACTGAAGCTTTCTTT; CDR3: CASSLISVSNTEAFF
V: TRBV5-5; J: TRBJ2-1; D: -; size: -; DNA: TGTGCCAGCAGCTTGGATCTCTCGAGCTCCTACAATGAGCAGTTCTTC; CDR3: CASSLDLSSSYNEQFF
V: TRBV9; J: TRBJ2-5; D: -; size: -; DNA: TGTGCCAGCAGCGTCTTGGCGGGGGAGACCCAGTACTTC; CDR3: CASSVLAGETQYF
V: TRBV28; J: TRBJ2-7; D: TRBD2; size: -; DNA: TGTGCCAGCAGTCCCCCTGGACTAGCACATACAGCCTACGAGCAGTACTTC; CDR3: CASSPPGLAHTAYEQYF
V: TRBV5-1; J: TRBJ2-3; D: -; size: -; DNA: TGCGCCAGCAGCTTGGACCTAGAGTTGGGCACAGATACGCAGTATTTT; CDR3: CASSLDLELGTDTQYF
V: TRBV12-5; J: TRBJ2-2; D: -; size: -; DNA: TGTGCTAGTGGTTTGGTTCAGGGGAACACCGGGGAGCTGTTTTTT; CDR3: CASGLVQGNTGELFF
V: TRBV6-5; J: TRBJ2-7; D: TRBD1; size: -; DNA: TGTGCCAGCAGACCGCGGGACAGGGAAATCTACGAGCAGTACTTC; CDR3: CASRPRDREIYEQYF
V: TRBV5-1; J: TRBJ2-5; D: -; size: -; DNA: TGCGCCAGCAGCACCGGACAGAAACAAGAGACCCAGTACTTC; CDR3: CASSTGQKQETQYF
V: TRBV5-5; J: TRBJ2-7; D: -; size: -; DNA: TGTGCCAGCAGCTTGGGGAAGGGGCACCCTTACGAGCAGTACTTC; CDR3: CASSLGKGHPYEQYF
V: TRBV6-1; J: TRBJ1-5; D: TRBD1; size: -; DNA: TGTGCCAGCAGTGAAGGGCTGGGACAGAATCAGCCCCAGCATTTT; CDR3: CASSEGLGQNQPQHF
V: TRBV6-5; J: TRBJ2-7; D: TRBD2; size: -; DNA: TGTGCCAGCAGTCCCCCGGGCGGGAGAAGGTACGAGCAGTACTTC; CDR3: CASSPPGGRRYEQYF
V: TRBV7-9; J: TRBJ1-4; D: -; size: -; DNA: TGTGCCAGCAGCCGGGAGGGGAAACTGTTTTTT; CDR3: CASSREGKLFF
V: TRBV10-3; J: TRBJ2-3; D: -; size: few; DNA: TGTGCCATCTCAGCACAGCCTAGCACAGATACGCAGTATTTT; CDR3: CAISAQPSTDTQYF
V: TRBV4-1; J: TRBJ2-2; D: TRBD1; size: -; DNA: TGCGCCAGCAGCTCCCGGGACAGGAACACCGGGGAGCTGTTTTTT; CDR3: CASSSRDRNTGELFF
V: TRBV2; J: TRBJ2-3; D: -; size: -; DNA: TGTGCCAGCAGTATAGTCTGGTCCACAGATACGCAGTATTTT; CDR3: CASSIVWSTDTQYF
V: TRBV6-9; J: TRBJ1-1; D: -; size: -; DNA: TGTGCCAGCAGTCAACCAGAAAGACAGAATTATGAAGCTTTCTTT; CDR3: CASSQPERQNYEAFF